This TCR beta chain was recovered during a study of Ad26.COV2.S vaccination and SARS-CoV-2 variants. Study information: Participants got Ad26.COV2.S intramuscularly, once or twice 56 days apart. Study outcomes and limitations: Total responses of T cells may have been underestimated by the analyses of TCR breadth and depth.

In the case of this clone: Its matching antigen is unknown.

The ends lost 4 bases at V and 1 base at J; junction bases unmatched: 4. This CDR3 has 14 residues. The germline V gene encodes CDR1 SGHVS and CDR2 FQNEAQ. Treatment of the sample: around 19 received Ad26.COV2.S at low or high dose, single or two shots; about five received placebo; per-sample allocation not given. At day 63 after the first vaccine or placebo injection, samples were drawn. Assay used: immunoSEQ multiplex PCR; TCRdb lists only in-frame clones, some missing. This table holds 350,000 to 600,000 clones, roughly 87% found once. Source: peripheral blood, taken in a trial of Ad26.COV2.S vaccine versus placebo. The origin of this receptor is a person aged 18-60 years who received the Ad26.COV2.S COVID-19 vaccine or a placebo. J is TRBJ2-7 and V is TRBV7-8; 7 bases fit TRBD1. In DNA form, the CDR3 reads TGTGCCAGCAGCTCCAGGGACAGATCCTACGAGCAGTACTTC. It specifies CASSSRDRSYEQYF.